The sequence of this T cell receptor (beta chain) was determined in a study of T cell responses to AZD1222 COVID-19 vaccine. CDR1 MNHEY and CDR2 SVGEGT come from the germline V gene. The CDR3 is 12 amino acids. V was shortened by 1 base and J by 3 bases, with 4 bases between the two germline ends. Clones were read by immunoSEQ multiplex PCR, and TCRdb kept only the in-frame ones, dropping some. The sample yields roughly 99,000 clones, roughly 90% seen once. This clonotype originated in an adult in good health. The chain links TRBV6-2 or TRBV6-3 to TRBJ2-7; D is unclear. The starting material was peripheral blood, obtained on day 0 of AZD1222 vaccination. For the CDR3, the DNA is TGTGCCAGCAGTTACTACATCTACGAGCAGTACTTC. It encodes CASSYYIYEQYF.